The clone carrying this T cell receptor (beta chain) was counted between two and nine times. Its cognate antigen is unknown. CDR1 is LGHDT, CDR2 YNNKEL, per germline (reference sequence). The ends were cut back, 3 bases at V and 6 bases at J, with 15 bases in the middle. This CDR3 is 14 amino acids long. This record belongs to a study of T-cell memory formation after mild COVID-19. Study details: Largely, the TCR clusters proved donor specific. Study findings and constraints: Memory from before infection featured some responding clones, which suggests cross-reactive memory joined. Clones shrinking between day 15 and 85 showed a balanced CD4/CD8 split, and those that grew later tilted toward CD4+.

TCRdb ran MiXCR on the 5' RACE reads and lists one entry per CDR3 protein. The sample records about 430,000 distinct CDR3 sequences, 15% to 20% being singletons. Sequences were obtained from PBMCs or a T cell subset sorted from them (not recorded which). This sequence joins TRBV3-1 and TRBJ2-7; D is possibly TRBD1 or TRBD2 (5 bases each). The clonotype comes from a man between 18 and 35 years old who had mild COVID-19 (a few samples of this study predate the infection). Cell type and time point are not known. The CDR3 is CASSQILGRVEQYF. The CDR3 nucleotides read TGTGCCAGCAGCCAGATTCTGGGACGGGTCGAGCAGTACTTC.